What follows are 14 T cell receptor beta chains derived from one specimen sequenced in a study of T cells in Graves' hyperthyroidism and ophthalmopathy. Researchers amplified the TCR beta CDR3 regions from RNA transcripts. The HTBI primer set drove a first-round RT-PCR of the TCR CDR3. MiXCR, applied by TCRdb to the multiplex PCR reads, yields one record per CDR3 protein. Counted here are some 92,000 distinct CDR3 sequences, roughly 37% occurring once; the ten biggest clones make up more than 8.5%. The sequencing input was peripheral blood or thyroid tissue (not recorded which). The receptors derive from a woman under 40 with Graves' hyperthyroidism.

This sequence joins TRBV25-1 and TRBJ1-6, with D perhaps TRBD1 (5 bases). In germline, CDR1 is MGHDK, CDR2 SYGVNS. This CDR3 region has 12 residues. The CDR3 DNA is TGTGCTATTGATACAGGCAATTCACCCCTCCACTTT. Translation: CAIDTGNSPLHF.

This clonotype was counted at least ten times. The chain joins TRBV7-9 to TRBJ1-2; 9 bases agree with TRBD1. In germline, CDR1 is SEHNR, CDR2 FQNEAQ (reference sequence). The length of the CDR3 is 17 residues. V shed 5 bases, J shed 2 bases, and the junction held 12 bases outside the gene matches. The CDR3 sequence: CASSGSRRDRVNYGYTF. The CDR3 nucleotides read TGTGCCAGCAGCGGATCCCGTAGGGACAGGGTAAACTATGGCTACACCTTC. Based on the CDR3 plus reference TRBV7-9 and TRBJ1-2, the full variable domain is DTGVSQNPRHKITKRGQNVTFRCDPISEHNRLYWYRQTLGQGPEFLTYFQNEAQLEKSRLLSDRFSAERPKGSFSTLEIQRTEQGDSAMYLCASSGSRRDRVNYGYTFGSGTRLTVV.

This clonotype showed up many times. The V gene is TRBV9, the J gene TRBJ1-5, with a weak D call TRBD1 (5 bases). The germline V and J ends were trimmed by 5 bases and 2 bases, with 11 bases remaining between them. Germline assignment: CDR1 SGDLS and CDR2 YYNGEE. The CDR3 runs 14 residues. The CDR3 protein is CASSKGGGNQPQHF. The CDR3 DNA reads TGTGCCAGCAGTAAGGGAGGGGGCAATCAGCCCCAGCATTTT.

J is TRBJ1-5 and V is TRBV5-1; 8 nucleotides align to TRBD1. Germline CDR1 SGHRS, CDR2 YFSETQ. CDR3 length: 12 amino acids. The junction had 6 bases not matched to a gene; V was cut back by 7 bases and J by 9 bases. The CDR3 reads CASGQGGGPQHF. CDR3 coding DNA: TGCGCCAGCGGACAGGGCGGAGGGCCCCAGCATTTT.

This clonotype has ten or more counts. CDR3 amino acids: CATVTGTSREGETQYF. The CDR3 DNA follows: TGTGCCACCGTCACCGGGACTAGTCGGGAGGGAGAGACCCAGTACTTC. The chain carries TRBV2 and TRBJ2-5; 8 nucleotides match TRBD2. The V segment lost 10 bases and the J segment 4 bases; nucleotides outside the gene matches: 17. The CDR3 has 16 amino acids. Germline V CDR1 and CDR2: SNHLY, FYNNEI.

This clonotype has a handful of counts. V usage is TRBV5-1 and J usage is TRBJ2-3, with D maybe TRBD1 (7 bases). The CDR3 totals 17 residues. The germline V and J ends were trimmed by 1 base and 6 bases, with 21 bases remaining between them. Per germline, CDR1 SGHRS and CDR2 YFSETQ. CDR3 in amino acids: CASSLRRGQGYKDTQYF. The CDR3 nucleotides are TGCGCCAGCAGCTTGAGGAGGGGGCAGGGATATAAGGATACGCAGTATTTT.

With respect to this clonotype: The junction departs from the called germline gene at one end, perhaps through a read error. The gene calls are TRBV5-1 and TRBJ2-7; 7 positions match TRBD1. CDR3 length: 16 amino acids. CDR1 and CDR2 from the germline V gene are SGHRS and YFSETQ. This CDR3 is CASSLEGAQNSHEQYF. DNA of the CDR3: TGCGCCAGCAGCTTGGAGGGGGCACAGAACTCCCACGAGCAGTACTTC.

The genes are TRBV20-1 and TRBJ1-4; D remains unclear. CDR3 length: 13 amino acids. Germline V CDR1 and CDR2: DFQATT, SNEGSKA (reference sequence). V lost 2 bases, J lost 4 bases, and 8 bases lay in between. This chain's CDR3 is CSARRGYNEKLFF. The CDR3 DNA follows: TGCAGTGCTAGACGAGGGTATAATGAAAAACTGTTTTTT.

On this clonotype itself: No conserved phenylalanine or tryptophan is present at the end of the CDR3, so a read error is the likely explanation. The V call is TRBV7-6, the J call TRBJ1-6, with no clear D. This CDR3 is 14 amino acids long. The germline V gene encodes CDR1 SGHVS and CDR2 FNYEAQ. CDR3 DNA: TGTACCAGCAGCTCCAGCTCCTATAATTCACCCCTCCACTCT. This sequence encodes CTSSSSSYNSPLHS.

This clonotype was recorded many times. The genes are TRBV28 and TRBJ2-7, with D tentatively TRBD1 (5 bases). With 6 bases removed from V and 3 bases from J, the gap between germline ends came to 15 bases. CDR1 MDHEN and CDR2 SYDVKM come from the germline V gene. The CDR3 loop spans 14 amino acids. Written as DNA, the CDR3 is TGTGCCAGCAGGACATGGCAAGGGGTCTACGAGCAGTACTTC. It translates to CASRTWQGVYEQYF.

This clonotype was counted ten times or more. The chain has TRBV7-9 and TRBJ2-3, with 8 bases aligning to TRBD2. Germline lookup yields CDR1 SEHNR and CDR2 FQNEAQ (reference sequence). Unmatched junction bases numbered 5, after V lost 6 bases and J lost 0 bases. The CDR3 consists of 15 residues. CDR3 loop: CASRWTSRSTDTQYF. The CDR3 nucleotides are TGTGCCAGCAGATGGACTAGCAGAAGCACAGATACGCAGTATTTT.

The V gene is TRBV5-1, the J gene TRBJ1-2; 8 nucleotides line up with TRBD1. V lost 2 bases to trimming and J lost 10 bases; unmatched junction nucleotides: 10. Germline CDR1 and CDR2: SGHRS and YFSETQ. The CDR3 sequence is 14 residues long. CDR3 in amino acids: CASSFLAGGYDYTF. In DNA form, the CDR3 reads TGCGCCAGCAGCTTCTTGGCAGGGGGCTACGACTACACCTTC. Full variable domain (rest looked up from reference TRBV5-1 and TRBJ1-2): KAGVTQTPRYLIKTRGQQVTLSCSPISGHRSVSWYQQTPGQGLQFLFEYFSETQRNKGNFPGRFSGRQFSNSRSEMNVSTLELGDSALYLCASSFLAGGYDYTFGSGTRLTVV.

This clonotype was detected ten times or more. The chain joins TRBV9 to TRBJ2-2; D uncertain. CDR1 and CDR2 from the germline V gene are SGDLS and YYNGEE. V was clipped by 4 bases and J by 9 bases, with 10 bases between them. The CDR3 covers 12 residues. CDR3 nucleotide sequence: TGTGCCAGCAGCCCCGGGTGGAGGGAGCTGTTTTTT. It translates to CASSPGWRELFF. Filled out from reference TRBV9 and TRBJ2-2, the complete variable domain reads DSGVTQTPKHLITATGQRVTLRCSPRSGDLSVYWYQQSLDQGLQFLIQYYNGEERAKGNILERFSAQQFPDLHSELNLSSLELGDSALYFCASSPGWRELFFGEGSRLTVL.

This clonotype was seen only a few times. V is TRBV7-9 and J is TRBJ2-2, with D tentatively TRBD2 (6 bases). Per germline, CDR1 SEHNR and CDR2 FQNEAQ (reference sequence). Trimming stripped 5 bases from V and 1 base from J, with 11 bases between. The CDR3 has 15 amino acids. The CDR3: CASSRGTVNTGELFF. In nucleotides, the CDR3 is TGTGCCAGCAGCCGCGGGACGGTGAACACCGGGGAGCTGTTTTTT.